Each of the 32 T cell receptor beta chains below was sequenced from the same sample in a study of cytomegalovirus exposure and HLA in healthy donors. Data came from immunoSEQ multiplex PCR; TCRdb stores just in-frame clones and leaves some out. The profile shows some 170,000 clones, about nine tenths of them singletons. What was sequenced was PBMCs. These receptors were collected from a man younger than 35 in good health and CMV-seropositive.

Only a few counts were recorded for this clone. The V gene is TRBV2, the J gene TRBJ2-7; TRBD2 aligns across 15 bases. CDR1 SNHLY and CDR2 FYNNEI come from the germline V gene. The CDR3 is 15 residues long. V shed 4 bases, J shed 5 bases, and the junction held 3 bases outside the gene matches. CDR3 sequence reads: CASSAGLAGGHEQYF. The CDR3 DNA is TGTGCCAGCAGTGCCGGACTAGCGGGAGGGCACGAGCAGTACTTC.

This rearrangement joins TRBV5-4 to TRBJ1-2; TRBD1 matches at 7 bases. CDR1 and CDR2 from the germline V gene are SGHNT and YYREEE (reference sequence). Losses at the gene ends were 5 bases for V and 6 bases for J; bases not matched to a gene: 10. The CDR3 consists of 14 residues. CDR3 in DNA: TGTGCCAGCAGGCGAGCAGGGGGACGGGATGGCTACACCTTC. Translation gives CASRRAGGRDGYTF.

CDR3 bases: TGTGCCAGCAGCTCGGTCTCTAACGATGACTCCTACGAGCAGTACTTC. Encoded protein: CASSSVSNDDSYEQYF. The rearrangement joins TRBV28 to TRBJ2-7; D unresolved. The CDR3 is 16 residues long. The V end lost 6 bases, the J end lost 0 bases, and 18 bases lay between the germline ends. Per germline, CDR1 MDHEN and CDR2 SYDVKM.

The chain carries TRBV29-1 and TRBJ1-1; D perhaps matches TRBD1 (6 bases). The germline V gene has CDR1 SQVTM and CDR2 ANQGSEA. Deletions cut 6 bases from V and 6 bases from J, with 20 bases between. CDR3 length: 14 amino acids. The CDR3 DNA sequence: TGCAGCGTCCCTGCCTGGGGGGGCAATGCTGAAGCTTTCTTT. This gives the protein CSVPAWGGNAEAFF.

V usage is TRBV5-1 and J usage is TRBJ2-5, with unresolved D. Germline assignment: CDR1 SGHRS and CDR2 YFSETQ. V was clipped by 0 bases and J by 1 base, with 16 bases between them. The length of the CDR3 is 17 residues. CDR3 nucleotides: TGCGCCAGCAGCTTGGGAGGTTCTGGGTTTCGCCAAGAGACCCAGTACTTC. Its protein is CASSLGGSGFRQETQYF.

The chain carries TRBV2 and TRBJ2-2; TRBD2 aligns across 7 bases. The V and J ends lost 8 bases and 6 bases, in that order; junction bases with no gene match: 6. CDR3 length equals 13 residues. Germline assignment: CDR1 SNHLY and CDR2 FYNNEI. CDR3 coding DNA: TGTGCCAGCGGGGGGGATTTTCCCGGGGAGCTGTTTTTT. This codes for CASGGDFPGELFF.

This clone was seen more than once but under ten times. The DNA for the CDR3 is TGCGCCAGCAGCGCCGGGACTACATTCGAGCAGTACTTC. This encodes CASSAGTTFEQYF. The V and J genes are TRBV5-1 and TRBJ2-7, with 7 bases identical to TRBD2. CDR3 length equals 13 residues. The ends lost 4 bases at V and 6 bases at J; junction bases unmatched: 7. Germline-derived CDR1 and CDR2 are SGHRS and YFSETQ.

V usage is TRBV29-1 and J usage is TRBJ2-4, with TRBD1 as a possible D gene (6 bases). This CDR3 contains 14 residues. The germline gives CDR1 SQVTM, CDR2 ANQGSEA. Trimming removed 4 bases from V and 7 bases from J, with 17 bases in between. The CDR3 nucleotides are TGCAGCGTTGCCACAGGGATCACCGGGAACATTCAGTACTTC. Translation: CSVATGITGNIQYF.

V gene TRBV5-1 combines with J gene TRBJ2-7; tentative D call: TRBD2 (5 bases). The CDR3 sequence is 16 residues long. V gave up 4 bases and J gave up 0 bases, with 17 bases separating them. Germline values: CDR1 SGHRS, CDR2 YFSETQ. The chain's CDR3 is CASSLSEGLPSYEQYF. CDR3 nucleotide sequence: TGCGCCAGCAGCCTTAGTGAGGGCCTTCCCTCCTACGAGCAGTACTTC.

V usage is TRBV5-1 and J usage is TRBJ2-7, with D perhaps TRBD1 (5 bases). V gave up 0 bases and J gave up 4 bases, with 14 bases separating them. Germline V CDR1 and CDR2: SGHRS, YFSETQ. The CDR3 runs to 15 residues. The CDR3 spells CASSLDQGSVYEQYF. CDR3 nucleotides: TGCGCCAGCAGCTTGGATCAGGGTTCCGTGTACGAGCAGTACTTC.

The chain uses TRBV7-6 and TRBJ2-1, with D possibly being TRBD2 (6 bases). This CDR3 comprises 14 residues. The germline V gene has CDR1 SGHVS and CDR2 FNYEAQ. Trimming removed 5 bases at V and 5 bases at J, with 13 bases between. CDR3 DNA: TGTGCCAGCAGCCCCCCCCGGAGGGACAATGAGCAGTTCTTC. It specifies CASSPPRRDNEQFF.

This sequence joins TRBV5-1 and TRBJ2-5, with no clear D. The CDR3 covers 13 residues. Germline values: CDR1 SGHRS, CDR2 YFSETQ. V gave up 0 bases and J gave up 4 bases, with 7 bases separating them. CDR3 region: CASSLGGPETQYF. CDR3 nucleotide sequence: TGCGCCAGCAGCTTGGGTGGGCCAGAGACCCAGTACTTC.

The V call is TRBV5-1, the J call TRBJ2-3; D is undetermined. Trimming left V 1 base short and J 0 bases short, with 9 bases between. Germline V gene sequence: CDR1 SGHRS, CDR2 YFSETQ. The CDR3 spans 15 residues. The CDR3 protein is CASSLSLESTDTQYF. Written as DNA, the CDR3 is TGCGCCAGCAGCTTGAGTCTAGAGAGCACAGATACGCAGTATTTT.

This chain joins TRBV2 and TRBJ2-3; D call uncertain. V lost 7 bases and J 2 bases, leaving 10 bases between the germline ends. Per germline, CDR1 SNHLY and CDR2 FYNNEI. This CDR3 has 13 residues. CDR3 nucleotides: TGTGCCAGCAAAGGAGCGTTCACAGATACGCAGTATTTT. Translation: CASKGAFTDTQYF.

The chain couples TRBV29-1 to TRBJ2-7; TRBD2 is a possible D gene (7 bases). With 6 bases removed from V and 3 bases from J, the gap between germline ends came to 21 bases. Germline loops: CDR1 SQVTM, CDR2 ANQGSEA. The CDR3 consists of 15 residues. The CDR3 sequence is CSVGERGGGVYEQYF. The CDR3, as DNA: TGCAGCGTGGGGGAGAGGGGCGGGGGCGTCTACGAGCAGTACTTC.

A note on this clone: Other DNA sequences in the same sample also yield this CDR3. CDR3 amino acids: CASSRGTEETQYF. CDR3 bases: TGTGCCAGCTCACGTGGGACAGAAGAGACCCAGTACTTC. The genes are TRBV18 and TRBJ2-5; 7 bases are shared with TRBD1. The CDR3 is made up of 13 amino acids. Unmatched junction bases numbered 2, after V lost 4 bases and J lost 3 bases. Looked up from germline, CDR1 is KGHSH and CDR2 is LQKENI.

The chain links TRBV6-6 to TRBJ1-1, with D perhaps matching TRBD1 (6 bases). Germline V gene sequence: CDR1 MNHNY, CDR2 SVGAGI (reference sequence). V lost 8 bases and J 1 base, leaving 17 bases between the germline ends. This CDR3 is built from 15 residues. In DNA, the CDR3 is TGTGCCAGCTTTTTGCCGGGACAAGAGAACACTGAAGCTTTCTTT. Its translation: CASFLPGQENTEAFF.

The chain joins TRBV28 to TRBJ1-2; 7 bases match TRBD1. The germline V gene encodes CDR1 MDHEN and CDR2 SYDVKM. The ends lost 6 bases at V and 8 bases at J; junction bases unmatched: 15. The CDR3 totals 15 residues. CDR3 DNA sequence: TGTGCCAGCAGCTCTCCGGGACAGCTAGTTAACGGCTACACCTTC. Its protein is CASSSPGQLVNGYTF.

This clone has just one count. The rearrangement links TRBV9 to TRBJ1-1; perhaps TRBD1 as D (6 bases). There are 14 residues in the CDR3. Trimming shortened V by 1 base and J by 1 base, and 8 bases separated the two germline ends. Germline CDR1 is SGDLS and CDR2 is YYNGEE. This chain's CDR3 is CASSVTGKNTEAFF. CDR3 sequence (DNA): TGTGCCAGCAGCGTAACAGGGAAGAACACTGAAGCTTTCTTT.

This rearrangement joins TRBV19 to TRBJ1-2, with TRBD1 identical over 7 bases. CDR3 length: 12 residues. V gave up 6 bases and J gave up 5 bases; unmatched junction bases: 3. Per the germline V gene, CDR1 is LNHDA and CDR2 is SQIVND (reference sequence). CDR3 sequence (DNA): TGTGCCAGTAGAGACAGGGTATATGGCTACACCTTC. It specifies CASRDRVYGYTF. The whole variable domain, filled in from reference TRBV19 and TRBJ1-2, reads DGGITQSPKYLFRKEGQNVTLSCEQNLNHDAMYWYRQDPGQGLRLIYYSQIVNDFQKGDIAEGYSVSREKKESFPLTVTSAQKNPTAFYLCASRDRVYGYTFGSGTRLTVV.

This clone was counted a single time. The chain has TRBV27 and TRBJ1-3, with D unresolved. This CDR3 has 15 residues. Looked up from germline, CDR1 is MNHEY and CDR2 is SMNVEV (reference sequence). V lost 0 bases and J 3 bases, leaving 9 bases between the germline ends. The CDR3 loop is CASSLSGRLGNTIYF. In nucleotides, the CDR3 is TGTGCCAGCAGTTTATCAGGAAGACTTGGAAACACCATATATTTT.

The chain uses TRBV2 and TRBJ2-3; D might be TRBD2 (5 bases). Trimming cost V 8 bases and J 1 base, with 10 bases left between them. The CDR3 spans 13 residues. Germline V gene sequence: CDR1 SNHLY, CDR2 FYNNEI. The CDR3 reads CASQLGGTDTQYF. The CDR3 nucleotides read TGTGCCAGCCAACTAGGAGGCACAGATACGCAGTATTTT.

The chain joins TRBV19 to TRBJ2-1; 8 bases fit TRBD1. Germline assignment: CDR1 LNHDA and CDR2 SQIVND (reference sequence). Trimming took 3 bases from V and 3 from J; bases not matched to a gene: 7. The CDR3 sequence is 16 residues long. The CDR3 bases are TGTGCCAGTAGTATTTTACAGGGGGAGAACTACAATGAGCAGTTCTTC. It codes for CASSILQGENYNEQFF.

This chain links TRBV5-1 with TRBJ1-2, with TRBD1 identical over 10 bases. CDR1 and CDR2 from the germline V gene are SGHRS and YFSETQ. The CDR3 has 14 amino acids. J lost 7 bases, V lost 3 bases, and 6 bases had no gene match. For the CDR3, the DNA is TGCGCCAGCAGCTCACGGGACAGGGGAGCTGGCTACACCTTC. Translating gives CASSSRDRGAGYTF.

CDR3 in amino acids: CASVRDTSSYEQYF. DNA of the CDR3: TGTGCCAGCGTCCGGGACACCTCCTCCTACGAGCAGTACTTC. The chain employs TRBV2 and TRBJ2-7; a possible D gene is TRBD1 (6 bases). Germline CDR1 SNHLY, CDR2 FYNNEI. CDR3 length: 14 amino acids. V lost 8 bases, J lost 0 bases, and 14 bases lay in between.

The V call is TRBV28, the J call TRBJ2-7, with a tentative D call TRBD1 (6 bases). Trimming took 3 bases from V and 0 from J, leaving 12 bases between them. CDR1 is MDHEN and CDR2 is SYDVKM in the germline V gene. The CDR3 is 15 residues long. CDR3 bases: TGTGCCAGCAGTTTGAAGGGACATCCCTCCTACGAGCAGTACTTC. It codes for CASSLKGHPSYEQYF.

The chain uses TRBV5-1 and TRBJ2-4; 12 bases map to TRBD2. With V trimmed by 1 base and J by 8 bases, 7 bases remained unmatched. The CDR3 consists of 16 residues. In germline, CDR1 is SGHRS, CDR2 YFSETQ. CDR3 bases: TGCGCCAGCAGCTTGACCGGGACTAGCGGGTGGGACATTCAGTACTTC. Translating gives CASSLTGTSGWDIQYF.

This chain joins TRBV28 and TRBJ1-2; 7 bases are shared with TRBD1. V was clipped by 3 bases and J by 1 base; unmatched bases: 2. Looked up from germline, CDR1 is MDHEN and CDR2 is SYDVKM. The CDR3 is 14 amino acids. Here the CDR3 reads CASSLDRFNYGYTF. CDR3 DNA sequence: TGTGCCAGCAGTTTGGACAGGTTTAACTATGGCTACACCTTC.

The chain employs TRBV28 and TRBJ2-1; 7 bases line up with TRBD2. There are 11 residues in the CDR3. V lost 8 bases and J lost 9; bases outside the gene matches: 4. Germline loops: CDR1 MDHEN, CDR2 SYDVKM. The CDR3 region is CASWSGGEQFF. The CDR3 DNA follows: TGTGCCAGCTGGTCGGGAGGTGAGCAGTTCTTC.

The V call is TRBV12-2, the J call TRBJ1-5. TRBV12-2 is termed a pseudogene. This CDR3 is 10 amino acids long. CDR3 in amino acids: CASPRQPQHF. Here the CDR3 DNA reads TGTGCAAGTCCCCGTCAGCCCCAGCATTTT.

This chain uses TRBV19 with TRBJ2-7, with D tentatively TRBD2 (5 bases). The length of the CDR3 is 14 residues. The V gene lost 0 bases and the J gene lost 5 bases, with 11 bases spanning the gap. Germline V gene lookup returns CDR1 LNHDA and CDR2 SQIVND (reference sequence). The CDR3 is CASSIDWTLNEQYF. The DNA for the CDR3 is TGTGCCAGTAGTATAGACTGGACTCTGAACGAGCAGTACTTC. The whole variable domain, filled in from reference TRBV19 and TRBJ2-7, reads DGGITQSPKYLFRKEGQNVTLSCEQNLNHDAMYWYRQDPGQGLRLIYYSQIVNDFQKGDIAEGYSVSREKKESFPLTVTSAQKNPTAFYLCASSIDWTLNEQYFGPGTRLTVT.

The rearrangement uses TRBV29-1 and TRBJ1-2, with TRBD1 matching over 11 bases. The length of the CDR3 is 13 residues. Germline lookup yields CDR1 SQVTM and CDR2 ANQGSEA. V shed 5 bases and J 7 bases; nucleotides not matched to a gene: 6. The CDR3 region has the DNA TGCAGCGTTAGGACAGGGGGCGCGGTTGGCTACACCTTC. It is translated as CSVRTGGAVGYTF.